This T cell receptor (beta chain) was observed in a study of T cells in Graves' hyperthyroidism and ophthalmopathy. The wider study: Once the initial diagnosis was made, peripheral blood was obtained before any treatment. Findings of the study overall: Blood also contained most expanded thyroid clonotypes above 0.001.

The CDR3 runs 17 residues. CDR1 SGHDN and CDR2 FVKESK come from the germline V gene. Trimming took 3 bases from V and 3 from J; bases not matched to a gene: 8. Remarks on this clonotype: The antigen is not known.

When ophthalmopathy did not progress within 18 months, Graves' hyperthyroidism was considered stable. PBMCs were obtained from approximately 9.2 ml fresh peripheral blood. TCR beta CDR3 region amplification was performed from RNA transcripts. Initially, a first-round RT-PCR of the TCR CDR3 employed the HTBI primer set. One entry per CDR3 protein results from TCRdb running MiXCR on the multiplex PCR reads. The data show about 840,000 distinct CDR3 sequences, around 38% seen once. The sequence was obtained from a man younger than 30 with Graves' hyperthyroidism. V is TRBV14 and J is TRBJ2-2, with 9 bases matching TRBD2. Sequenced: blood. For the CDR3, the DNA is TGTGCCAGCAGCCAGGGAAGCTTAGCGGGAGACACCGGGGAGCTGTTTTTT. Its protein product is CASSQGSLAGDTGELFF.